These T cell receptor beta chains were read from a single sample in a study of OX40 agonist ivuxolimab in advanced cancers. Clones were sequenced by immunoSEQ multiplex PCR, and TCRdb holds only the in-frame ones, with some missing. The table lists about 68,000 clones, approximately 90% of them singletons. The source was CD4+ or CD8+ T cells sorted from blood, collected in a trial of the OX40 agonist ivuxolimab. The receptor source for this set is an adult with an advanced solid tumor such as melanoma, head and neck, liver or kidney cancer. Both conserved end residues are part of each CDR3. D genes are given only for firm matches. Part of the rows lack a size; the others show once, few, many or a class for expanded clones.

j_gene,v_gene,d_gene,abundance,CDR3nt,CDR3aa
TRBJ2-1,TRBV5-4,-,-,TGTGCCAGCAGCTTTCCAGCGGGCTCCTACAATGAGCAGTTCTTC,CASSFPAGSYNEQFF
TRBJ2-7,TRBV18,-,-,TGTGCCAGCTCACCACGGACAGACTACGAGCAGTACTTC,CASSPRTDYEQYF
TRBJ2-7,TRBV21-1,-,-,TGTGCCAGCAGCGGGCGTCGGAGGTGGAAAGGCTACGAGCAGTACTTC,CASSGRRRWKGYEQYF
TRBJ2-3,TRBV18,-,once,TGTGCCAGCTCACCATTAATAGCGGAATATATCACAGATACGCAGTATTTT,CASSPLIAEYITDTQYF
TRBJ2-1,TRBV10-3,TRBD2,-,TGTGCCATTGGACTGAGCGGGGGGCTCAATGAGCAGTTCTTC,CAIGLSGGLNEQFF
TRBJ2-3,TRBV5-6,-,-,TGTGCCAGCAGCCGTTACAGCACAGATACGCAGTATTTT,CASSRYSTDTQYF
TRBJ1-5,TRBV7-9,-,-,TGTGCCAGCAGCTTAGATACAAGGAACTTGGGCAATCAGCCCCAGCATTTT,CASSLDTRNLGNQPQHF
TRBJ2-5,TRBV30,-,-,TGTGCCTGGAATAGGGGAGGGGGCGCGAAGACCCAGTACTTC,CAWNRGGGAKTQYF
TRBJ2-7,TRBV5-1,-,-,TGCGCCAGCAGCCTATCTACCACATCCTACGAGCAGTACTTC,CASSLSTTSYEQYF
TRBJ1-5,TRBV6-1,TRBD1,-,TGTGCCAGCAGTGAAACCTTAACAGGGGGTGGAAATCAGCCCCAGCATTTT,CASSETLTGGGNQPQHF
TRBJ2-1,TRBV5-1,-,-,TGCGCCAGCAGCTTGGGTATTTTGTCCGGGACAACATACAATGAGCAGTTCTTC,CASSLGILSGTTYNEQFF
TRBJ1-4,TRBV5-1,-,-,TGCGCCAGCAGCTTGTGGCAGGATGAAAAACTGTTTTTT,CASSLWQDEKLFF
TRBJ2-3,TRBV30,TRBD1,-,TGTGCCTGGAGTGTTGGGGACAGGGAGGGAGATACGCAGTATTTT,CAWSVGDREGDTQYF
TRBJ1-2,TRBV4-1,-,-,TGCGCCAGCAGCCAAGTGGAGAATGGGGCCACTCGGGGCTACACCTTC,CASSQVENGATRGYTF
TRBJ1-1,TRBV18,-,-,TGTGCCAGCTCACCACGTCGGGGTACGTCGAGATCGGACGCTGAAGCTTTCTTT,CASSPRRGTSRSDAEAFF
TRBJ1-4,TRBV18,-,-,TGTGCCAGCTCTACACAGCCTAATGAAAAACTGTTTTTT,CASSTQPNEKLFF
TRBJ1-2,TRBV7-8,-,once,TGTGCCAGCAGCTTAGATTGGCAGGGTAACTATGGCTACACCTTC,CASSLDWQGNYGYTF
TRBJ1-1,TRBV6-5,-,-,TGTGCCAGCAGCCCGCCGGGACGGAGGAACACTGAAGCTTTCTTT,CASSPPGRRNTEAFF
TRBJ2-5,TRBV6-5,TRBD2,-,TGTGCCAGCGGGGCCCTCACAGCGGGAGAAGAGACCCAGTACTTC,CASGALTAGEETQYF
TRBJ2-5,TRBV20-1,-,-,TGCAGTGCTAGCCCTGAAGAGACCCAGTACTTC,CSASPEETQYF
TRBJ2-5,TRBV5-8,-,-,TGTGCCAGCAGCTTGGGAATCGTCCAAGAGACCCAGTACTTC,CASSLGIVQETQYF
TRBJ1-4,TRBV19,-,-,TGTGCCAGTAGTATGAGGACTACTAATGAAAAACTGTTTTTT,CASSMRTTNEKLFF
TRBJ2-3,TRBV30,-,-,TGTGCCTGCGGGAAGAGGGGCACAGATACGCAGTATTTT,CACGKRGTDTQYF
TRBJ1-1,TRBV6-5,-,once,TGTGCCAGCAGTTACCAGACGAACACTGAAGCTTTCTTT,CASSYQTNTEAFF
TRBJ2-2,TRBV7-9,-,-,TGTGCCAGCAGCCGTTCGAGAGGAACGAACACCGGGGAGCTGTTTTTT,CASSRSRGTNTGELFF
TRBJ1-6,TRBV6-1,-,-,TGTGCCAGCAGTGAATCAAGGCAGGGATGGGGTTCACCCCTCCACTTT,CASSESRQGWGSPLHF
TRBJ1-6,TRBV7-2,TRBD1,-,TGTGCCAGCAGCAAACAGGGGAGTAATAATTCACCCCTCCACTTT,CASSKQGSNNSPLHF
TRBJ1-4,TRBV6-5,TRBD1,once,TGTGCCAGCAGTTCCCATCTAACAGGGGAAACTGAAAAACTGTTTTTT,CASSSHLTGETEKLFF
TRBJ1-2,TRBV11-2,-,-,TGTGCCAGCACCCCTTCGGCAGCTAACTATGGCTACACCTTC,CASTPSAANYGYTF
TRBJ2-5,TRBV7-2,TRBD2,-,TGTGCCAGCAGCTTAGTTGGTAGCGGGGGGTCGGCAGGGGGGACCCAGTACTTC,CASSLVGSGGSAGGTQYF
TRBJ1-5,TRBV7-8,-,-,TGTGCCAGCAGCTTAGAGTGGGGGGATCGGCCCCAGCATTTT,CASSLEWGDRPQHF
TRBJ1-1,TRBV6-5,TRBD1,-,TGTGCCAGCAGTCCCGCGTACGACAGGGTGACTGAAGCTTTCTTT,CASSPAYDRVTEAFF
TRBJ2-5,TRBV7-9,-,once,TGTGCCAGCAGCTCCGGACAGCTCCAAGAGACCCAGTACTTC,CASSSGQLQETQYF
TRBJ2-5,TRBV6-5,TRBD2,-,TGTGCCACCACCTCCCCGGGAGGAGAGACCCAGTACTTC,CATTSPGGETQYF
TRBJ2-3,TRBV5-6,-,once,TGTGCCAGCAGCTTGGTGGCCAGGGCGACAGATACGCAGTATTTT,CASSLVARATDTQYF
TRBJ2-2,TRBV10-1,-,-,TGCGCCCCCCCGTCGGACACATGCACCGGGGAGCTGTTTTTT,CAPPSDTCTGELFF
TRBJ2-7,TRBV6-1,TRBD2,-,TGTGCCAGCAGTGAAGGTGCAGCGGGGATCTACGAGCAGTACTTC,CASSEGAAGIYEQYF
TRBJ2-3,TRBV5-4,-,-,TGTGCCAGCAGCTTGGGGGGCGGGCCCACAGATACGCAGTATTTT,CASSLGGGPTDTQYF
TRBJ1-3,TRBV19,-,-,TGTGCCAGTAGTATAGCGGGTGGACAGACCTCTGGAAACACCATATATTTT,CASSIAGGQTSGNTIYF
TRBJ2-3,TRBV30,TRBD2,-,TGTGCCTGGAGTCGGCGGGGGAGCACAGATACGCAGTATTTT,CAWSRRGSTDTQYF
TRBJ1-6,TRBV30,-,-,TGTGCCTGGAGTGAAGGGGAAACCCTCCACTTT,CAWSEGETLHF
TRBJ2-3,TRBV5-1,TRBD2,once,TGCGCCAGCAGCTGGGGACTAGCGGGGGGCCAGGGCAAGACAGATACGCAGTATTTT,CASSWGLAGGQGKTDTQYF
TRBJ2-5,TRBV4-1,-,-,TGCGCCAGCAGCCAAGATTGGTGGAGGGAAGAGACCCAGTACTTC,CASSQDWWREETQYF
TRBJ1-1,TRBV19,-,-,TGTGCCAGTAAAGACAGCGTAGTGAACACTGAAGCTTTCTTT,CASKDSVVNTEAFF
TRBJ1-2,TRBV5-1,TRBD1,-,TGCGCCAGCAGCCCCGGGACAGGGGGCGAATACTATGGCTACACCTTC,CASSPGTGGEYYGYTF
TRBJ1-1,TRBV30,-,few,TGTGCCTCCCAACCTCCCTGGGAAGCTTTCTTT,CASQPPWEAFF
TRBJ2-2,TRBV13,-,-,TGTGCCAGCAGCTTACAGAACACCGGGGAGCTGTTTTTT,CASSLQNTGELFF
TRBJ2-3,TRBV4-2,TRBD1,-,TGTGCCAGCAGCTTGGGACAGGGGGACGCAGATACGCAGTATTTT,CASSLGQGDADTQYF